One and the same sample provided the 17 T cell receptor beta chains below, sequenced in a study of cytomegalovirus exposure and HLA in healthy donors. Vbeta (60) and Jbeta (13) primers were used in the PCR. Assay: immunoSEQ multiplex PCR; the TCRdb copy retains only in-frame clones and omits some. The sample yields around 150,000 clones, approximately 80% seen once. The sample comprised PBMCs. The receptors derive from a male donor in good health and CMV-seronegative.

The V call is TRBV9, the J call TRBJ2-5, with 7 bases that match TRBD1. The CDR3 is 15 residues long. Germline V gives CDR1 SGDLS, CDR2 YYNGEE. V lost 4 bases and J lost 1; bases outside the gene matches: 7. The CDR3: CASSRPGGFQETQYF. CDR3 nucleotide sequence: TGTGCCAGCAGCAGACCAGGGGGTTTCCAAGAGACCCAGTACTTC.

V gene TRBV19 combines with J gene TRBJ2-1; weak D call: TRBD2 (6 bases). Germline assignment: CDR1 LNHDA and CDR2 SQIVND (reference sequence). V gave up 4 bases and J gave up 7 bases, with 14 bases separating them. This CDR3 spans 14 amino acids. CDR3 bases: TGTGCCAGTAGTACCACCGGAGGGGATAATGAGCAGTTCTTC. Translated: CASSTTGGDNEQFF.

This chain links TRBV4-1 with TRBJ2-1; a weak D match, TRBD1 (9 bases). The CDR3 has 16 residues. Trimming removed 4 bases at V and 5 bases at J, with 18 bases between. Germline V lookup: CDR1 MGHRA, CDR2 YSYEKL. The DNA of the CDR3 is TGCGCCAGCAGCCCGGGGGGGGACAGGGCCAACAATGAGCAGTTCTTC. Translated, it gives CASSPGGDRANNEQFF.

V usage is TRBV6-1 and J usage is TRBJ1-6; tentatively, D is TRBD1 (5 bases). Germline loops: CDR1 MNHNS, CDR2 SASEGT. Trimming left V 11 bases short and J 1 base short, with 15 bases between. The CDR3 spans 15 residues. CDR3 DNA sequence: TGTGCCTCCAAAAGGGACTTATCCTATAATTCACCCCTCCACTTT. Translated: CASKRDLSYNSPLHF.

The table lists this clone with a count of one. This CDR3 is CASRYAGGLEAFF. The CDR3 DNA is TGTGCCAGCAGATACGCAGGGGGACTTGAAGCTTTCTTT. This chain joins TRBV6-5 and TRBJ1-1; 7 bases fit TRBD1. This CDR3 has 13 amino acids. The germline V gene encodes CDR1 MNHEY and CDR2 SVGAGI. J lost 7 bases, V lost 6 bases, and 8 bases had no gene match.

The chain joins TRBV5-8 to TRBJ1-1; tentatively, D is TRBD1 (5 bases). The CDR3 has 14 amino acids. The V end lost 4 bases, the J end lost 3 bases, and 13 bases lay between the germline ends. Germline CDR1 reads SGHTS; CDR2 reads YDEGEE. The CDR3 region is CASSEFREDTEAFF. The CDR3 DNA sequence: TGTGCCAGCAGCGAATTCAGGGAGGACACTGAAGCTTTCTTT.

The chain joins TRBV19 to TRBJ2-7; 7 bases map to TRBD1. The junction had 13 bases not matched to a gene; V was cut back by 5 bases and J by 3 bases. The CDR3 sequence is 16 residues long. Germline-derived CDR1 and CDR2 are LNHDA and SQIVND (reference sequence). The CDR3 DNA follows: TGTGCCAGTAGTTTCCCCACAGGGGCAAGAATCTACGAGCAGTACTTC. Amino acid sequence: CASSFPTGARIYEQYF.

The rearrangement uses TRBV29-1 and TRBJ2-7, with TRBD2 as a possible D gene (5 bases). CDR1 is SQVTM and CDR2 is ANQGSEA in the germline V gene. This CDR3 comprises 14 residues. Trimming left V 0 bases short and J 5 bases short, with 14 bases between. The CDR3 spells CSVEDQIGSHEQYF. DNA of the CDR3: TGCAGCGTTGAAGATCAGATAGGGAGCCACGAGCAGTACTTC.

This chain joins TRBV6-6 and TRBJ2-1; TRBD2 matches at 10 bases. CDR3 length: 15 residues. The junction had 5 bases not matched to a gene; V was cut back by 2 bases and J by 7 bases. Germline V gene lookup returns CDR1 MNHNY and CDR2 SVGAGI (reference sequence). The CDR3 protein is CASSYVLAGVNEQFF. CDR3 DNA: TGTGCCAGCAGTTACGTCCTAGCGGGAGTAAATGAGCAGTTCTTC.

The gene calls are TRBV19 and TRBJ2-7; TRBD2 aligns across 8 bases. The end of the DNA is better explained by TRBJ2-5, so the J call may be wrong. The CDR3 runs to 16 residues. Germline-derived CDR1 and CDR2 are LNHDA and SQIVND (reference sequence). The CDR3 region has the DNA TGTGCCAGTAGTATATTTCTAGCGGGCGGTCAAGAGACCCAGTACTTC. Protein product: CASSIFLAGGQETQYF.

The rearrangement joins TRBV6-5 to TRBJ1-1; 9 bases match TRBD1. Germline CDR1 MNHEY, CDR2 SVGAGI. The CDR3 covers 14 residues. J lost 1 base, V lost 6 bases, and 3 bases had no gene match. Written as DNA, the CDR3 is TGTGCCAGCAGGGGACAGGGAAAGAACACTGAAGCTTTCTTT. Encoded protein: CASRGQGKNTEAFF.

J is TRBJ2-2 and V is TRBV2; D is uncertain. The germline gives CDR1 SNHLY, CDR2 FYNNEI. V was pared by 6 bases and J by 1 base, with 9 bases between. CDR3 length equals 14 residues. As DNA, the CDR3 is TGTGCCAGCAGCTCAGGATGGAACACCGGGGAGCTGTTTTTT. This encodes CASSSGWNTGELFF. Full variable domain (outside the CDR3, taken from reference TRBV2 and TRBJ2-2): EPEVTQTPSHQVTQMGQEVILRCVPISNHLYFYWYRQILGQKVEFLVSFYNNEISEKSEIFDDQFSVERPDGSNFTLKIRSTKLEDSAMYFCASSSGWNTGELFFGEGSRLTVL.

J is TRBJ1-3 and V is TRBV10-3; no clear D gene. Between the trimmed V and J ends, which lost 3 bases and 4 bases, there was a span of 16 bases. Germline-derived CDR1 and CDR2 are ENHRY and SYGVKD. The CDR3 totals 16 residues. The CDR3 nucleotides read TGTGCCATCAGTGAAGAGGGAAGGTCTCTCGGAAACACCATATATTTT. Its translation is CAISEEGRSLGNTIYF.

J is TRBJ2-3 and V is TRBV30, with D perhaps TRBD1 (6 bases). Trimming removed 0 bases from V and 3 bases from J, with 13 bases in between. The CDR3 covers 15 residues. Germline-derived CDR1 and CDR2 are GTSNPN and SVGIG (reference sequence). CDR3 amino acids: CAWSVQGKLTDTQYF. In DNA form, the CDR3 reads TGTGCCTGGAGTGTCCAGGGGAAACTGACAGATACGCAGTATTTT. Full variable domain (missing parts from reference TRBV30 and TRBJ2-3): SQTIHQWPATLVQPVGSPLSLECTVEGTSNPNLYWYRQAAGRGLQLLFYSVGIGQISSEVPQNLSASRPQDRQFILSSKKLLLSDSGFYLCAWSVQGKLTDTQYFGPGTRLTVL.

The chain links TRBV11-2 to TRBJ2-5, with a possible D match to TRBD2 (6 bases). V was clipped by 3 bases and J by 5 bases, with 13 bases between them. This CDR3 region has 14 residues. The germline CDR1 and CDR2 sequences are SGHAT and FQNNGV. CDR3 region: CASSFLLLAETQYF. CDR3 DNA sequence: TGTGCCAGCAGCTTCCTTTTACTAGCTGAGACCCAGTACTTC.

This chain joins TRBV18 and TRBJ2-2; 11 bases agree with TRBD1. The CDR3 covers 18 residues. V lost 4 bases to trimming and J lost 0 bases; unmatched junction nucleotides: 7. Germline CDR1 is KGHSH and CDR2 is LQKENI. Here the CDR3 reads CASSRLGTGGSNTGELFF. The DNA for the CDR3 is TGTGCCAGCTCACGCCTCGGGACAGGGGGTTCGAACACCGGGGAGCTGTTTTTT.

The J gene is TRBJ1-2, the V gene TRBV19; tentative D call: TRBD1 (5 bases). Germline CDR1 is LNHDA and CDR2 is SQIVND (reference sequence). V was cut by 8 bases and J by 7 bases, with 20 bases left in between. This CDR3 comprises 14 residues. The CDR3 sequence is CASQHVLAGGGYTF. Written as DNA, the CDR3 is TGTGCCAGTCAACACGTTCTGGCCGGGGGTGGCTACACCTTC.